These 23 T cell receptor beta chains came from one sample sequenced in a study of blood T cell repertoires in COVID-19. The assay was immunoSEQ multiplex PCR, and TCRdb's table has in-frame clones only and misses some. In the table there are fewer than 500,000 clones, around 87% of which are singletons. The source material was PBMCs or T cells enriched from blood (not recorded which). These receptors all come from a woman between 25 and 40 years old with acute COVID-19.

In its sample, this clone was seen once. The chain is built from TRBV3-1 (or the pseudogene TRBV3-2) and TRBJ2-7; TRBD1 agrees at 9 bases. The CDR3 runs to 15 residues. CDR1 and CDR2 (germline): LGHDT, YNNKEL (reference sequence). J was trimmed by 6 bases and V by 4 bases; bases with no gene match: 10. The DNA of the CDR3 is TGTGCCAGCAGCCCACACCGGGACAGGGATTCCGAGCAGTACTTC. It specifies CASSPHRDRDSEQYF.

The CDR3 sequence: CASSLAPGPTNEKLFF. The CDR3 region has the DNA TGCGCCAGCAGCTTGGCTCCAGGCCCAACTAATGAAAAACTGTTTTTT. This chain joins TRBV5-1 and TRBJ1-4; D uncertain. This CDR3 is 16 amino acids long. The germline V and J ends were trimmed by 0 bases and 0 bases, with 9 bases remaining between them. Germline assignment: CDR1 SGHRS and CDR2 YFSETQ.

The chain uses TRBV19 and TRBJ1-1; D might be TRBD1 (6 bases). V lost 5 bases and J 0 bases, leaving 13 bases between the germline ends. This CDR3 has 15 residues. The germline V gene has CDR1 LNHDA and CDR2 SQIVND (reference sequence). CDR3 nucleotides: TGTGCCAGTAGTGGCTGGGGGACAATGAACACTGAAGCTTTCTTT. This encodes CASSGWGTMNTEAFF.

The chain is built from TRBV6-1 and TRBJ2-7; 9 positions match TRBD1. The V gene end was trimmed by 3 bases and the J gene end by 3 bases; junction bases not matched to a gene: 9. Germline V gene lookup returns CDR1 MNHNS and CDR2 SASEGT. The CDR3 contains 16 residues. Written as DNA, the CDR3 is TGTGCCAGCAGTGACGCCGACAGGGGGTCGTTCTACGAGCAGTACTTC. Translating gives CASSDADRGSFYEQYF.

The chain employs TRBV9 and TRBJ2-2; 8 positions agree with TRBD2. Germline values: CDR1 SGDLS, CDR2 YYNGEE. This CDR3 spans 16 amino acids. V lost 4 bases to trimming and J lost 2 bases; unmatched junction nucleotides: 7. The CDR3 DNA is TGTGCCAGCAGCCCGAGCGGGAGAACAAACACCGGGGAGCTGTTTTTT. It yields the protein CASSPSGRTNTGELFF.

In its sample, this clone was seen once. This chain connects TRBV2 to TRBJ1-2, with D perhaps TRBD1 (6 bases). The V end was cut by 4 bases, the J end by 6 bases, with 12 bases between. The CDR3 contains 13 residues. Germline CDR1 and CDR2: SNHLY and FYNNEI. CDR3 protein: CASSVGKGDGYTF. DNA of the CDR3: TGTGCCAGCAGTGTGGGGAAGGGGGATGGCTACACCTTC.

The V and J genes are TRBV24-1 and TRBJ2-1; TRBD1 is a possible D gene (6 bases). CDR1 KGHDR and CDR2 SFDVKD come from the germline V gene. The ends were cut back, 1 base at V and 0 bases at J, with 9 bases in the middle. The CDR3 loop spans 16 amino acids. The CDR3 nucleotides are TGTGCCACCAGTGATTTTAGGGGGAGCTCCTACAATGAGCAGTTCTTC. This sequence encodes CATSDFRGSSYNEQFF.

This clone was detected only a few times. This sequence joins TRBV2 and TRBJ1-5, with D possibly being TRBD1 (5 bases). The CDR3 extends over 14 amino acids. CDR1 is SNHLY, CDR2 FYNNEI, per germline. Trimming removed 5 bases at V and 2 bases at J, with 10 bases between. The CDR3 sequence: CASSPGLGNQPQHF. The CDR3 DNA is TGTGCCAGCAGTCCGGGACTGGGCAATCAGCCCCAGCATTTT.

A few counts support this clone. V gene TRBV28 combines with J gene TRBJ1-4; 8 nucleotides line up with TRBD1. This CDR3 is 14 amino acids long. Germline CDR1 and CDR2: MDHEN and SYDVKM. V lost 6 bases and J lost 4; bases outside the gene matches: 4. The DNA for the CDR3 is TGTGCCAGCAGCCCGGGACAGGATAATGAAAAACTGTTTTTT. This encodes CASSPGQDNEKLFF.

The chain employs TRBV25-1 and TRBJ2-3; 8 bases are shared with TRBD2. V was clipped by 6 bases and J by 6 bases; unmatched bases: 2. The CDR3 is made up of 12 amino acids. Germline loops: CDR1 MGHDK, CDR2 SYGVNS. The CDR3 DNA sequence: TGTGCCAGCAGCTCGGGAGGGGATACGCAGTATTTT. The encoded protein is CASSSGGDTQYF.

This chain links TRBV9 with TRBJ2-5; 13 bases agree with TRBD2. From germline, CDR1 is SGDLS and CDR2 YYNGEE. Trimming at V came to 4 bases and at J to 1 base, leaving 4 bases not matched to a gene. There are 16 residues in the CDR3. The CDR3 spells CASSLRLAGGQETQYF. CDR3 coding DNA: TGTGCCAGCAGCCTTAGACTAGCGGGGGGCCAAGAGACCCAGTACTTC.

V gene TRBV2 combines with J gene TRBJ2-2, with TRBD1 as a possible D gene (5 bases). Germline V gene data show CDR1 as SNHLY and CDR2 as FYNNEI. The CDR3 is made up of 14 amino acids. Trimming pared 3 bases from V and 6 bases from J, leaving 11 bases between. The CDR3 loop reads CASSEGQPAGELFF. CDR3 nucleotides: TGTGCCAGCAGTGAGGGGCAGCCGGCCGGGGAGCTGTTTTTT.

CDR3 protein: CASRGPGGFPPTEAFF. The CDR3 DNA reads as TGTGCCAGCAGAGGGCCCGGGGGGTTTCCACCCACTGAAGCTTTCTTT. The chain links TRBV5-8 to TRBJ1-1; D is perhaps TRBD1 (5 bases). In germline, CDR1 is SGHTS, CDR2 YDEGEE. The CDR3 is 16 residues long. V was clipped by 5 bases and J by 4 bases, with 21 bases between them. Based on the CDR3 plus reference TRBV5-8 and TRBJ1-1, the full variable domain is EAGVTQSPTHLIKTRGQQATLRCSPISGHTSVYWYQQALGLGLQFLLWYDEGEERNRGNFPPRFSGRQFPNYSSELNVNALELEDSALYLCASRGPGGFPPTEAFFGQGTRLTVV.

In the case of this clone: Compared with germline, one end of the junction differs, possibly owing to a read error. Other DNA variants within this sample encode the same CDR3. The chain joins TRBV12-3 or TRBV12-4 to TRBJ1-5; D ambiguous. The CDR3 totals 12 residues. In DNA, the CDR3 is TGTGCCAGCAGGGCGGGCAACCAGCCCCAGCATTTT. Protein: CASRAGNQPQHF.

This clone was seen a handful of times. Other nucleotide sequences in the sample specify the same CDR3. J is TRBJ1-1 and V is TRBV11-3; D remains unclear. Germline V CDR1 and CDR2: SGHNT, YENEEA. V gave up 2 bases and J gave up 0 bases, with 4 bases separating them. CDR3 length: 13 residues. The CDR3 DNA reads as TGTGCCAGCAGCTTAAGCCTGAACACTGAAGCTTTCTTT. It yields the protein CASSLSLNTEAFF.

This clone was counted once. The rearrangement joins TRBV13 to TRBJ1-4; D is ambiguous. V lost 5 bases, J lost 1 base, and 11 bases lay in between. This CDR3 is built from 15 residues. In germline, CDR1 is PRHDT, CDR2 FYEKMQ (reference sequence). CDR3 residues: CASSASTGTNEKLFF. DNA of the CDR3: TGTGCCAGCAGCGCTTCGACGGGAACTAATGAAAAACTGTTTTTT.

This clone has only one observation. The J gene is TRBJ2-7, the V gene TRBV6-5; a weak D match, TRBD2 (5 bases). The CDR3 loop spans 15 amino acids. Germline CDR1 and CDR2: MNHEY and SVGAGI. V was pared by 0 bases and J by 4 bases, with 13 bases between. CDR3 DNA: TGTGCCAGCAGTTACTCGAGCGGAGTGGGGTACGAGCAGTACTTC. Encoded protein: CASSYSSGVGYEQYF.

On this clone: Different DNA sequences within this sample yield the same CDR3. This chain links TRBV30 with TRBJ2-7; TRBD2 matches at 7 bases. The trim removed 4 bases at V and 3 bases at J, leaving 3 bases unmatched. The CDR3 spans 12 residues. Germline-derived CDR1 and CDR2 are GTSNPN and SVGIG (reference sequence). Here the CDR3 DNA reads TGTGCCTGGAAAACGGGGGGCTACGAGCAGTACTTC. The encoded protein is CAWKTGGYEQYF.

The chain has TRBV19 and TRBJ1-5, with 7 nucleotides matching TRBD1. Germline values: CDR1 LNHDA, CDR2 SQIVND (reference sequence). V shed 4 bases, J shed 2 bases, and the junction held 8 bases outside the gene matches. The CDR3 is made up of 16 amino acids. This chain's CDR3 is CASSRAGGFGNQPQHF. In nucleotides, the CDR3 is TGTGCCAGTAGTAGGGCAGGGGGGTTTGGCAATCAGCCCCAGCATTTT.

The count of this clone is one. The chain employs TRBV27 and TRBJ1-2; possibly TRBD1 for D (6 bases). The germline gives CDR1 MNHEY, CDR2 SMNVEV (reference sequence). This CDR3 region has 14 residues. The germline V and J ends were trimmed by 4 bases and 3 bases, with 12 bases remaining between them. The CDR3 nucleotides are TGTGCCAGCAGTTCACAGGGAGTTGACTATGGCTACACCTTC. Translation: CASSSQGVDYGYTF.

The J gene is TRBJ2-7, the V gene TRBV5-1; 12 bases match TRBD1. The trim removed 4 bases at V and 7 bases at J, leaving 9 bases unmatched. CDR1 and CDR2 from the germline V gene are SGHRS and YFSETQ. CDR3 length: 15 amino acids. CDR3 sequence: CASSTTGQGAGEQYF. CDR3 DNA: TGCGCCAGCAGCACAACGGGACAGGGGGCGGGAGAGCAGTACTTC.

The chain links TRBV3-1 (or the pseudogene TRBV3-2) to TRBJ1-1; 8 bases are a match to TRBD1. The V segment lost 10 bases and the J segment 7 bases; nucleotides outside the gene matches: 8. The germline CDR1 and CDR2 sequences are LGHDT and YNNKEL (reference sequence). There are 12 residues in the CDR3. CDR3: CATLTGGGEAFF. Written as DNA, the CDR3 is TGTGCCACGCTTACAGGGGGGGGTGAAGCTTTCTTT.

This clone appeared once. The chain recombines TRBV18 with TRBJ1-1; D is perhaps TRBD1 (6 bases). Looked up from germline, CDR1 is KGHSH and CDR2 is LQKENI. This CDR3 is 14 amino acids long. V was cut by 0 bases and J by 11 bases, with 16 bases left in between. In DNA form, the CDR3 reads TGTGCCAGCTCACCACCGTCGGGGGGCGATGGGGCTTTCTTT. This translates into CASSPPSGGDGAFF.